Detailed here is one TCR beta chain. No antigen is known for it. The data were obtained in a study of siplizumab effects on memory and regulatory T cells. Germline V gene data show CDR1 as SGHDN and CDR2 as FVKESK. The CDR3 covers 16 residues. V gave up 5 bases and J gave up 4 bases; unmatched junction bases: 8. Only in-frame clones appear in the TCRdb table, and some are missing; sequencing was by immunoSEQ multiplex PCR. Among 100,000 or so clones listed, approximately 91% were seen once. Notes on the study in general: Memory cells seemed less diverse than naive T cells, which also seemed major contributors to the alloresponse. The suppressive capacity of proliferating Tregs from siplizumab cultures remained unconfirmed.

The sequencing input was CD4+ T cells sorted from blood. The chain recombines TRBV14 with TRBJ2-2; 9 bases line up with TRBD2. This sequence was found in a human donor in good health. Some clones in this sample may be carry-over from other donors' samples. This chain's CDR3 is CASSIRLAGATGELFF. DNA of the CDR3: TGTGCCAGCAGCATCCGGTTAGCGGGAGCCACCGGGGAGCTGTTTTTT.